The 11 T cell receptor beta chains below come from one sample, sequenced in a study of tissue T cells after allogeneic stem cell transplantation. Sequencing was performed with immunoSEQ multiplex PCR; in TCRdb, only in-frame clones are kept and a portion is missing. The top ten hold under 8% of the sample, which has a few thousand clones, 45% to 55% seen once. Described time point: mouse harvest day 7 after allogeneic transplant. The graft held 10^6 splenic CD5+ T cells and 10^7 T-cell-depleted bone marrow cells. Sequencing input: gut tissue. These TCRs come from a female BALB/c mouse given C57BL/6 T cells with graft-versus-host disease after an allogeneic hematopoietic cell transplant.

With respect to this clone: Genes and germline come from the mouse. CDR3 sequence reads: CASSQNRGDQDTQYF. The covered CDR3 bases are TGTGCCAGCAGCCAAAACAGGGGAGATCAAGACACCCAGTAC. The V call is TRBV5, the J call TRBJ2-5; 7 nucleotides align to TRBD1. From the germline J gene comes the end of the CDR3, since the read stops 1 residue before it. The germline CDR1 and CDR2 sequences are LGHNA and YNLKQL (reference sequence). J was trimmed by 3 bases and V by 2 bases; bases with no gene match: 5. The CDR3 loop spans 15 amino acids.

This clone qualifies as large (0.1 to 1%). The gene symbols are mouse symbols. The read terminates 1 residue before the CDR3 end, so the remaining end is supplied by the germline J gene. The chain recombines TRBV13-1 with TRBJ2-7; D is unresolved. Trimming took 0 bases from V and 7 from J, leaving 5 bases between them. CDR1 is NSHNY, CDR2 SYGAGN, per germline. This CDR3 is 11 amino acids long. The part of the CDR3 DNA that was read is TGTGCCAGCAGTGATGCAGCGGAACAGTAC. Its protein is CASSDAAEQY. The whole CDR3 sequence reads CASSDAAEQYF.

Regarding this clone: Each gene name is a mouse one. Read sequence stops 1 residue before the CDR3 end, and the germline J gene provides the missing end. The chain uses TRBV26 and TRBJ1-1, with D possibly matching TRBD1 (5 bases). From germline, CDR1 is KGHPV and CDR2 FQNQEV (reference sequence). There are 13 residues in the CDR3. Trimming cost V 0 bases and J 7 bases, with 9 bases left between them. The CDR3 loop is CASSLSRTKEVFF. The CDR3 bases that were read are TGTGCCAGCAGTCTGTCCCGGACAAAAGAAGTCTTC. The full variable domain, in which reference TRBV26 and TRBJ1-1 provide the parts outside the CDR3, is NSKVIQTPRYLVKGQGQKAKMRCIPEKGHPVVFWYQQNKNNEFKFLINFQNQEVLQQIDMTEKRFSAECPSNSPCSLEIQSSEAGDSALYLCASSLSRTKEVFFGKGTRLTVV.

The table lists this clone with a count of one. Any gene name here is a mouse gene name. Sequencing ends 1 residue short of the CDR3 end; the germline J gene provides the rest. The chain is built from TRBV19 and TRBJ1-1, with TRBD1 matching 7 bases. With 7 bases clipped from V and 1 base from J, the junction kept 4 bases outside the gene matches. Germline V gene sequence: CDR1 FNHDT, CDR2 SITEND (reference sequence). This CDR3 has 13 residues. CDR3 amino acids: CASLGTVNTEVFF. The sequenced CDR3 bases are TGTGCCAGCCTAGGGACAGTGAACACAGAAGTCTTC.

In the case of this clone: Germline and genes here are mouse. The read ends 1 residue shy of where the CDR3 ends; the end is completed using the germline J gene. The chain couples TRBV26 to TRBJ2-5; 9 bases are shared with TRBD2. The CDR3 runs 13 residues. V lost 6 bases to trimming and J lost 4 bases; unmatched junction nucleotides: 2. Germline CDR1 reads KGHPV; CDR2 reads FQNQEV (reference sequence). CDR3 sequence: CASRDWGEDTQYF. The DNA read from the CDR3 is TGTGCCAGCAGGGACTGGGGAGAAGACACCCAGTAC.

A remark on this clone: Gene names and germline match the mouse. The missing CDR3 end, 1 residue past where the read stops, is filled in from the germline J gene. The chain employs TRBV20 and TRBJ2-4, with D unclear. The length of the CDR3 is 14 residues. CDR1 and CDR2 from the germline V gene are GFQATS and STVNSAI. The V end was cut by 0 bases, the J end by 1 base, with 8 bases between. CDR3 amino acids: CGARDGRGQNTLYF. CDR3 DNA, as far as it was read: TGTGGTGCTAGGGACGGCCGAGGTCAAAACACCTTGTAC.

Details on this clone: Mouse gene names apply. The missing CDR3 end, 1 residue past where the read stops, is filled in from the germline J gene. The chain uses TRBV13-2 and TRBJ2-7, with 7 positions matching TRBD2. V lost 2 bases to trimming and J lost 3 bases; unmatched junction nucleotides: 2. Germline V gene sequence: CDR1 NNHNN, CDR2 SYGAGS (reference sequence). The CDR3 is made up of 13 amino acids. CDR3: CASGEGGDYEQYF. CDR3 bases read: TGTGCCAGCGGTGAGGGGGGGGACTATGAACAGTAC.

A word on this clone: These gene names are mouse names. The read falls 1 residue short of the CDR3 end, and the missing part is taken from the germline J gene. The J gene is TRBJ1-1, the V gene TRBV13-2; 11 nucleotides align to TRBD1. The CDR3 length is 14 residues. The V and J ends lost 5 bases and 4 bases, in that order; junction bases with no gene match: 4. The V gene's germline CDR1 is NNHNN and CDR2 SYGAGS (reference sequence). The CDR3: CASGDRGRGTEVFF. Incomplete CDR3 DNA: TGTGCCAGCGGGGACAGGGGGCGCGGCACAGAAGTCTTC.

This clone was picked up one time. Mouse names are used for the genes. The read is 1 residue too short to cover the CDR3 end, so that end is filled in from the germline J gene. The chain uses TRBV26 and TRBJ2-1; D gene uncertain. The length of the CDR3 is 15 residues. Germline CDR1 is KGHPV and CDR2 is FQNQEV (reference sequence). With 2 bases removed from V and 3 bases from J, the gap between germline ends came to 11 bases. This CDR3 is CASSLEAGVYAEQFF. The part of the CDR3 DNA that was read is TGTGCCAGCAGTCTGGAGGCAGGAGTCTATGCTGAGCAGTTC.

This clone was picked up one time. Each gene name is a mouse one. With the read ending 1 residue before the CDR3 end, the germline J gene is used to fill in that end. The chain is built from TRBV31 and TRBJ2-5; TRBD2 matches 14 bases. The trim removed 1 base at V and 5 bases at J, leaving 5 bases unmatched. CDR1 is GKSSPN and CDR2 is SITVG in the germline V gene. CDR3 length: 16 residues. The CDR3 spells CAWSPGLGGRGDTQYF. Partial CDR3 DNA: TGTGCCTGGAGTCCGGGACTGGGGGGGCGCGGAGACACCCAGTAC.

This clone turned up a few times. Gene names and germline refer to mouse. The read halts 1 residue ahead of the CDR3 end, with the missing end drawn from the germline J gene. The J gene is TRBJ1-3, the V gene TRBV26; 9 bases match TRBD1. The CDR3 spans 14 residues. Germline CDR1 KGHPV, CDR2 FQNQEV (reference sequence). The junction had 2 bases not matched to a gene; V was cut back by 4 bases and J by 4 bases. The DNA read from the CDR3 is TGTGCCAGCAGTCACGGGACAGGGGGAAATACGCTCTAT. Translated: CASSHGTGGNTLY. The complete CDR3 sequence is CASSHGTGGNTLYF.